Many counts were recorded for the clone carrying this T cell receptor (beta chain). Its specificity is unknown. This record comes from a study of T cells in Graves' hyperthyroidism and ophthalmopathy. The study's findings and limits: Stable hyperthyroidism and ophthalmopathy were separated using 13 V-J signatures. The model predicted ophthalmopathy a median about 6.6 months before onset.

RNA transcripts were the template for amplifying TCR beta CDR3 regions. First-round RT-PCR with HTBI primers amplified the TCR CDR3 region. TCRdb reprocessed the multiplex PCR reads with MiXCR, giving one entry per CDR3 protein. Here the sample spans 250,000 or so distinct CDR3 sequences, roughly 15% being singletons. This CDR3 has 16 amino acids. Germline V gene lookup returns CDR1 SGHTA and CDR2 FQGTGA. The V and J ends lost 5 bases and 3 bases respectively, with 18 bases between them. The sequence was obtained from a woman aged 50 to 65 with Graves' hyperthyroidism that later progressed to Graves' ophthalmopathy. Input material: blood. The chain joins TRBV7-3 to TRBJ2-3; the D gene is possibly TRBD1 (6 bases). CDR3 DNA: TGTGCCAGCAGCCTAGGGGGTCGATTCTGGACAGATACGCAGTATTTT. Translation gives CASSLGGRFWTDTQYF.